This TCR beta chain was recorded in a study of control samples from healthy donors and cancer patients. V dropped 3 bases and J dropped 4; count of bases not matched to a gene: 2. The CDR3 runs to 14 residues. The germline V gene encodes CDR1 SGHRS and CDR2 YFSETQ. Some clones are missing from TCRdb's copy, which holds only in-frame ones; the method was immunoSEQ multiplex PCR. There are fewer than 250,000 clones in the sample, with approximately 2.2% held by the top ten. The rearrangement joins TRBV5-1 to TRBJ2-5; 11 bases agree with TRBD1. Sequenced sample: blood. This clonotype was obtained from a woman aged 25-40 years in good health. DNA of the CDR3: TGCGCCAGCAGCTCGGGACAGGGGGGAGAGACCCAGTACTTC. Translating it yields CASSSGQGGETQYF. The full variable domain, rest sourced from reference TRBV5-1 and TRBJ2-5, is KAGVTQTPRYLIKTRGQQVTLSCSPISGHRSVSWYQQTPGQGLQFLFEYFSETQRNKGNFPGRFSGRQFSNSRSEMNVSTLELGDSALYLCASSSGQGGETQYFGPGTRLLVL.